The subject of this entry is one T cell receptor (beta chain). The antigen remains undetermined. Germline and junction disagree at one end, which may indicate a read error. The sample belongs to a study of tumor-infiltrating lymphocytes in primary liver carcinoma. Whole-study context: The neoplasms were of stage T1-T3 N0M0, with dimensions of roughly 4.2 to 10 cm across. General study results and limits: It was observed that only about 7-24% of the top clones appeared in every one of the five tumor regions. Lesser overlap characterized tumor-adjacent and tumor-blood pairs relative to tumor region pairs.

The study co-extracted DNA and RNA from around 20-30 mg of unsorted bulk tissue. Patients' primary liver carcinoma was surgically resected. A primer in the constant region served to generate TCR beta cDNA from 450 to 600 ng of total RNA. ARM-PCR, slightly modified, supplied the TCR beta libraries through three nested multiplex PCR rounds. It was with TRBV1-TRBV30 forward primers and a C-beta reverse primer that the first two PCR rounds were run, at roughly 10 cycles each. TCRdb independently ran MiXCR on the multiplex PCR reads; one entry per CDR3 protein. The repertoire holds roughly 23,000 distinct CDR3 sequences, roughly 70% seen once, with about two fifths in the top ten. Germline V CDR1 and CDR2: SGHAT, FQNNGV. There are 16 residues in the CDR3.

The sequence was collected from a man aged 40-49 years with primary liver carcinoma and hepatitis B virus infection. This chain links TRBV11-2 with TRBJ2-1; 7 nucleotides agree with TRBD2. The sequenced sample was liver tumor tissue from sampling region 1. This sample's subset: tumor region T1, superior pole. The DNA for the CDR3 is TGTGCCAACAACCCTTTCTCCAGCGGGAAGGATGGTGAGCAATTCTTC. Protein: CANNPFSSGKDGEQFF.